Many counts were recorded for the clone carrying this TCR beta chain. Its antigen is not known. These data are taken from a study of regulatory T cells in long-lasting Graves disease. Study-wide findings and caveats: Among samples with persistent disease, TRBV28, TRBJ1-2 and TRBJ2-5 were favored.

As for time point: persistent/refractory GD, antithyroid drugs over 5 years with positive TRAb. RNA extracted from PBMCs served as the sequencing template. Trimming took 0 bases from V and 8 from J, leaving 16 bases between them. Germline V lookup: CDR1 DFQATT, CDR2 SNEGSKA (reference sequence). The CDR3 loop spans 15 amino acids. Arm-PCR of CDR3 regions and iRepertoire HTBI primers were the basis on which TCR beta libraries were built. Each CDR3 protein gets one entry after TCRdb re-called the multiplex PCR reads with MiXCR. The sample consists of a few hundred thousand distinct CDR3 sequences, 20% to 25% of them appearing once.

V gene TRBV20-1 combines with J gene TRBJ1-4; D gene ambiguous. The sequence was collected from a female donor with Graves disease. Here the sequenced sample was peripheral blood mononuclear cells (PBMCs), taken when the disease was refractory, from a patient treated with antithyroid drugs. The CDR3 DNA is TGCAGTGCTAGAGATTGGGGAGGGCCTAGGGAAAAACTGTTTTTT. Translated, it gives CSARDWGGPREKLFF.